This T cell receptor beta chain was sequenced in a study of CD8 T cells in Susac syndrome. The trim removed 5 bases at V and 7 bases at J, leaving 6 bases unmatched. The CDR3 loop spans 14 amino acids. CDR1 and CDR2 from the germline V gene are SGHRS and YFSETQ. This clonotype appeared once. Random-hexamer reverse transcription was applied to about 0.45 to 1 ug RNA. Using its own MiXCR run on the immunoSEQ multiplex PCR reads, TCRdb lists one record per CDR3 protein. Among around 140,000 distinct CDR3 sequences, approximately 79% were seen once, and the ten largest hold 0.45% to 0.6%. The chain joins TRBV5-1 to TRBJ2-1, with 10 bases that match TRBD1. This receptor was obtained from a human donor with multiple sclerosis. The sample taken for sequencing was CD8+ T cells from PBMCs. The CDR3 sequence: CASRLRQGANEQFF. CDR3 DNA sequence: TGCGCCAGCAGATTGAGACAGGGGGCAAATGAGCAGTTCTTC.